This T cell receptor (beta chain) was captured in a study of tumor-infiltrating lymphocytes in oesophageal squamous cell carcinoma. One entry per CDR3 protein, called by TCRdb with MiXCR from the PCR reads. The profile shows approximately 13,000 distinct CDR3 sequences, around half of them singletons. This clonotype was recorded a few times. The TCR originated in a male donor with esophageal squamous cell carcinoma. The sample was blood.

The CDR3 bases are TGTGCCAGCAGCCAACCCGGGACACATCTGTTTTTT. Amino acids: CASSQPGTHLFF. The chain uses TRBV3-1 and TRBJ1-4; D might be TRBD1 (6 bases). This CDR3 spans 12 amino acids. Per the germline V gene, CDR1 is LGHDT and CDR2 is YNNKEL (reference sequence). Trimming cost V 2 bases and J 14 bases, with 12 bases left between them.